These 6 T cell receptor beta chains came from one sample sequenced in a study of T cell changes during pregnancy in multiple sclerosis (dated by TCRdb to between 2018 and 2021). Library creation used the immunoSEQ multiplex PCR assay. The source is immuneACCESS, and TCRdb retained only in-frame sequences with V and J called. Part of the clones is not carried over; for the studies checked, unresolved V genes explain less than half of this, and the remainder is unexplained. This sample holds tens of thousands of clones; 85% to 95% were observed only once. Of the sample, approximately 1.2% falls within the top ten clones. Sequenced input: peripheral blood. The source is a female donor with multiple sclerosis, enrolled in a pregnancy study.

V and J are TRBV5-1 and TRBJ1-1; 7 bases map to TRBD1. CDR1 SGHRS and CDR2 YFSETQ come from the germline V gene. V was pared by 4 bases and J by 4 bases, with 10 bases of the junction left unmatched. This CDR3 has 15 amino acids. CDR3 region: CASSPHFQGGTEAFF. DNA of the CDR3: TGCGCCAGCAGCCCGCACTTTCAGGGGGGCACTGAAGCTTTCTTT.

The chain carries TRBV5-4 and TRBJ2-3; TRBD2 might be the D (5 bases). The CDR3 covers 13 residues. Germline V gives CDR1 SGHNT, CDR2 YYREEE (reference sequence). Trimming left V 4 bases short and J 5 bases short, with 11 bases between. This chain's CDR3 is CASSGGAGDTQYF. The CDR3 DNA is TGTGCCAGCAGCGGCGGCGCGGGAGATACGCAGTATTTT.

The rearrangement uses TRBV5-1 and TRBJ1-3; D ambiguous. Trimming cost V 2 bases and J 0 bases, with 6 bases left between them. The CDR3 is 14 amino acids. Germline V gene data show CDR1 as SGHRS and CDR2 as YFSETQ. The CDR3 DNA sequence: TGCGCCAGCAGCTTACAGAGCTCTGGAAACACCATATATTTT. Residues: CASSLQSSGNTIYF.

This chain links TRBV30 with TRBJ2-7; 8 nucleotides match TRBD1. Per germline, CDR1 GTSNPN and CDR2 SVGIG (reference sequence). With 8 bases clipped from V and 0 bases from J, the junction kept 9 bases outside the gene matches. This CDR3 is 14 amino acids long. The CDR3 sequence: CAGNQGAGSYEQYF. The CDR3 nucleotides read TGTGCCGGGAACCAGGGGGCTGGCTCCTACGAGCAGTACTTC.

On this clone itself: At one end the junction does not follow the germline gene, possibly because of a read error. This chain uses TRBV14 with TRBJ2-2, with D tentatively TRBD2 (6 bases). CDR3 length equals 17 residues. From germline, CDR1 is SGHDN and CDR2 FVKESK. The CDR3 protein is CASSKDTGLLNTGELFF. CDR3 sequence (DNA): TGTGCCAGCAGCAAAGATACGGGACTCCTGAACACCGGGGAGCTGTTTTTT.

The chain uses TRBV6-6 and TRBJ2-7, with 9 bases aligning to TRBD1. With 7 bases clipped from V and 5 bases from J, the junction kept 9 bases outside the gene matches. CDR1 MNHNY and CDR2 SVGAGI come from the germline V gene (reference sequence). The CDR3 has 14 amino acids. The DNA for the CDR3 is TGTGCCAGCAAGAGAGGACAGGGGAACCACGAGCAGTACTTC. Translating it yields CASKRGQGNHEQYF.